This entry lists 18 T cell receptor beta chains sequenced from one sample in a study of control samples from healthy donors and cancer patients. Data came from immunoSEQ multiplex PCR; TCRdb stores just in-frame clones and leaves some out. The sample carries 90,000 to 110,000 clones, around nine tenths recorded once. The sample was blood. The receptor source for this set is a human donor in good health. The donor label of this sample is uncertain.

V is TRBV7-9 and J is TRBJ1-1; D call uncertain. Germline V gene data show CDR1 as SEHNR and CDR2 as FQNEAQ (reference sequence). There are 9 residues in the CDR3. V dropped 3 bases and J dropped 10 bases, with 3 bases sitting between them. The CDR3 bases are TGTGCCAGCAGCTTGAGAGCTTTCTTT. Residues: CASSLRAFF. The entire variable domain, with the rest obtained from reference TRBV7-9 and TRBJ1-1, is as follows: DTGVSQNPRHKITKRGQNVTFRCDPISEHNRLYWYRQTLGQGPEFLTYFQNEAQLEKSRLLSDRFSAERPKGSFSTLEIQRTEQGDSAMYLCASSLRAFFGQGTRLTVV.

The chain carries TRBV7-6 and TRBJ2-2, with D perhaps matching TRBD1 (5 bases). The CDR3 loop spans 17 amino acids. V was shortened by 5 bases and J by 3 bases, with 19 bases between the two germline ends. CDR1 is SGHVS and CDR2 is FNYEAQ in the germline V gene. CDR3 in amino acids: CASSQRGGRSDTGELFF. The CDR3 DNA reads TGTGCCAGCAGCCAAAGGGGCGGCAGGTCGGACACCGGGGAGCTGTTTTTT. The full variable domain, rest sourced from reference TRBV7-6 and TRBJ2-2, is GAGVSQSPRYKVTKRGQDVALRCDPISGHVSLYWYRQALGQGPEFLTYFNYEAQQDKSGLPNDRFSAERPEGSISTLTIQRTEQRDSAMYRCASSQRGGRSDTGELFFGEGSRLTVL.

This chain uses TRBV4-3 with TRBJ2-2; D is uncertain. The V end lost 0 bases, the J end lost 0 bases, and 8 bases lay between the germline ends. CDR1 LGHNA and CDR2 YSLEER come from the germline V gene. The CDR3 totals 16 residues. The CDR3, as DNA: TGCGCCAGCAGCCAAGAAAGCCGGTCGAACACCGGGGAGCTGTTTTTT. Protein product: CASSQESRSNTGELFF.

The CDR3 bases are TGTGCCAGTAGGCGTACTAGCGGGGGTTTCGAAGAGACCCAGTACTTC. It is translated as CASRRTSGGFEETQYF. V usage is TRBV19 and J usage is TRBJ2-5; 11 positions agree with TRBD2. CDR1 LNHDA and CDR2 SQIVND come from the germline V gene (reference sequence). The V segment lost 6 bases and the J segment 3 bases; nucleotides outside the gene matches: 9. The CDR3 runs 16 residues.

The V gene is TRBV6-5, the J gene TRBJ2-3, with 7 bases aligning to TRBD2. The CDR3 length is 16 residues. CDR1 and CDR2 (germline): MNHEY, SVGAGI. V shed 0 bases, J shed 4 bases, and the junction held 7 bases outside the gene matches. The CDR3 coding sequence is TGTGCCAGCAGTTACTCAACTAGCGACGTCCCAGATACGCAGTATTTT. This sequence encodes CASSYSTSDVPDTQYF.

This chain joins TRBV7-8 and TRBJ2-7; 8 bases match TRBD2. CDR3 length: 18 residues. The V and J ends lost 1 base and 3 bases, in that order; junction bases with no gene match: 14. The V gene's germline CDR1 is SGHVS and CDR2 FQNEAQ. CDR3 in amino acids: CASSLGPSGYPRGYEQYF. The CDR3 DNA reads TGTGCCAGCAGCTTAGGTCCTAGCGGGTACCCTCGGGGCTACGAGCAGTACTTC.

The rearrangement uses TRBV5-1 and TRBJ2-5; 13 nucleotides match TRBD2. The length of the CDR3 is 16 residues. The V and J ends lost 3 bases and 2 bases, in that order; junction bases with no gene match: 4. CDR1 is SGHRS and CDR2 is YFSETQ in the germline V gene. The CDR3 DNA reads as TGCGCCAGCAGCTACCAGACTAGCGGGGGGCAAGAGACCCAGTACTTC. Translated, it gives CASSYQTSGGQETQYF.

The chain carries TRBV24-1 and TRBJ2-3, with unresolved D. The CDR3 contains 13 residues. CDR1 is KGHDR and CDR2 is SFDVKD in the germline V gene. V lost 3 bases to trimming and J lost 6 bases, with 9 bases between them. This CDR3 reads CATSDRAVDTQYF. As DNA, the CDR3 is TGTGCCACCAGTGATAGAGCCGTGGATACGCAGTATTTT.

The J gene is TRBJ2-2, the V gene TRBV2; 14 bases match TRBD2. This CDR3 is built from 16 residues. J was trimmed by 8 bases and V by 3 bases; bases with no gene match: 5. Germline V gene sequence: CDR1 SNHLY, CDR2 FYNNEI. CDR3 sequence reads: CASSEGTSGGLGELFF. The CDR3 nucleotides read TGTGCCAGCAGTGAGGGGACTAGCGGGGGCTTAGGGGAGCTGTTTTTT.

Concerning this clone itself: Other nucleotide sequences in the sample specify the same CDR3. The chain uses TRBV30 and TRBJ1-2, with D maybe TRBD1 (5 bases). CDR1 and CDR2 (germline): GTSNPN, SVGIG (reference sequence). The CDR3 loop spans 11 amino acids. Deletions cut 1 base from V and 5 bases from J, with 5 bases between. The CDR3 loop is CAWSGGYGYTF. CDR3 nucleotide sequence: TGTGCCTGGAGTGGGGGGTATGGCTACACCTTC.

The chain uses TRBV18 and TRBJ2-1; D is uncertain. V lost 3 bases, J lost 0 bases, and 12 bases lay in between. The CDR3 is 16 amino acids. Germline loops: CDR1 KGHSH, CDR2 LQKENI. Here the CDR3 reads CASSPPTISSYNEQFF. CDR3 in DNA: TGTGCCAGCTCACCCCCGACAATAAGCTCCTACAATGAGCAGTTCTTC.

The chain joins TRBV24-1 to TRBJ1-1, with D possibly TRBD1 on 6 matching bases. The germline gives CDR1 KGHDR, CDR2 SFDVKD. With 8 bases removed from V and 8 bases from J, the gap between germline ends came to 11 bases. The CDR3 is 11 amino acids. Written as DNA, the CDR3 is TGTGCCACCACCGTGGGGACAGAAGCTTTCTTT. Translated: CATTVGTEAFF.

The chain combines TRBV5-1 with TRBJ1-2, with 8 bases identical to TRBD1. Trimming at V came to 4 bases and at J to 2 bases, leaving 4 bases not matched to a gene. The CDR3 is 14 amino acids. The germline gives CDR1 SGHRS, CDR2 YFSETQ. CDR3 nucleotide sequence: TGCGCCAGCAGCAGGGGACAGGAAAACTATGGCTACACCTTC. Its translation is CASSRGQENYGYTF.

The chain joins TRBV7-3 to TRBJ1-2; unclear D gene. The CDR3 covers 15 residues. Germline CDR1 is SGHTA and CDR2 is FQGTGA. V was trimmed by 3 bases and J by 8 bases, leaving 19 bases between them. CDR3 sequence reads: CASSLFPGKEQGYTF. The CDR3, as DNA: TGTGCCAGCAGCTTGTTCCCCGGAAAAGAACAGGGCTACACCTTC.

This clone was picked up one time. This chain joins TRBV10-1 and TRBJ2-7; 7 bases are a match to TRBD1. The germline V gene has CDR1 WNHNN and CDR2 SYGVQD (reference sequence). The V segment lost 3 bases and the J segment 1 base; nucleotides outside the gene matches: 3. The CDR3 extends over 14 amino acids. Here the CDR3 reads CASSDQGESYEQYF. The CDR3 DNA sequence: TGCGCCAGCAGTGACCAGGGGGAATCCTACGAGCAGTACTTC.

The V gene is TRBV30, the J gene TRBJ1-5; no definite D call. Germline V gene lookup returns CDR1 GTSNPN and CDR2 SVGIG (reference sequence). The CDR3 consists of 13 residues. CDR3 in DNA: TGTGCACTGGGTTTTTCTAGCAATCAGCCCCAGCATTTT. Residues: CALGFSSNQPQHF.

This sequence joins TRBV3-1 (or the pseudogene TRBV3-2) and TRBJ1-2; D possibly corresponds to TRBD1 (5 bases). V gave up 4 bases and J gave up 8 bases, with 11 bases separating them. The CDR3 consists of 12 residues. Germline V gene sequence: CDR1 LGHDT, CDR2 YNNKEL (reference sequence). The CDR3 region has the DNA TGTGCCAGCAGCCCGGCAGGGTTAGGCTACACCTTC. Amino acid sequence: CASSPAGLGYTF.

The V and J genes are TRBV27 and TRBJ1-1, with TRBD1 matching 9 bases. This CDR3 spans 15 amino acids. Germline trimming cut 2 bases from V and 3 bases from J; bases unmatched to any gene: 4. The V gene's germline CDR1 is MNHEY and CDR2 SMNVEV (reference sequence). The CDR3 spells CASSLLGQGYTEAFF. CDR3 nucleotides: TGTGCCAGCAGTTTACTAGGACAGGGGTACACTGAAGCTTTCTTT.